The present T cell receptor beta chain was sequenced within a study of blood T cells in healthy people across ages. Findings and caveats of the study: Estimates drawn from one million T cells were deemed to understate diversity.

The CDR3 spans 17 residues. The ends were cut back, 2 bases at V and 7 bases at J, with 22 bases in the middle. Germline V gene lookup returns CDR1 SGDLS and CDR2 YYNGEE. On this clonotype itself: Its antigen is currently unknown.

A J-beta primer mix and a sample-barcoded 5' primer were used in a second PCR of roughly 6 to 11 cycles. TCRdb redid the calling of the 5' RACE reads with MiXCR, one entry per CDR3 protein. The sample consists of about 2 million distinct CDR3 sequences, about 50% of them appearing once. This chain uses TRBV9 with TRBJ2-1, with a possible D match to TRBD2 (6 bases). This TCR was recovered from a woman between 35 and 50 years old in good health. The sample taken for sequencing was blood. CDR3 loop: CASSVSSRDSRPNEQFF. The CDR3 DNA reads as TGTGCCAGCAGCGTTTCGTCCCGGGACTCTCGGCCAAATGAGCAGTTCTTC.